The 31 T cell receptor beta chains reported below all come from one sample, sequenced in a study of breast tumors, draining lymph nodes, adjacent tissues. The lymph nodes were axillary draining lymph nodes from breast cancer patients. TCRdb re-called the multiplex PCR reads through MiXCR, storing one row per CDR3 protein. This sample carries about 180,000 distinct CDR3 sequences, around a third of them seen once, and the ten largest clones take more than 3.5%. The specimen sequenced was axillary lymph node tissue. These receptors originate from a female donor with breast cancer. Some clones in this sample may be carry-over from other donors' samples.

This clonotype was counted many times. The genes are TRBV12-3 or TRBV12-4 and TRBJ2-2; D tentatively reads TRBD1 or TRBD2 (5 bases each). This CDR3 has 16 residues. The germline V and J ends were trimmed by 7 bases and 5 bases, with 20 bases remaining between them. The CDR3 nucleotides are TGTGCCAGCAAACTCGAGGGGAGACGAATTACCGGGGAGCTGTTTTTT. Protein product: CASKLEGRRITGELFF.

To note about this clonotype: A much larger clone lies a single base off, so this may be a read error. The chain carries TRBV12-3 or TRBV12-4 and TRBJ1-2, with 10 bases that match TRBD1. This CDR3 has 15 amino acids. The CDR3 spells CAGSYDRGRIYGYTF. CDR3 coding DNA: TGTGCCGGCAGTTATGACAGGGGGCGCATCTATGGCTACACCTTC.

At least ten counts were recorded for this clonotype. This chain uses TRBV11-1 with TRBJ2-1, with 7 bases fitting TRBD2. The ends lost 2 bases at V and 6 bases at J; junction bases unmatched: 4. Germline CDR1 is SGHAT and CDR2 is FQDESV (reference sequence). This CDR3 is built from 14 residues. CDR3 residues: CASSLMGRANEQFF. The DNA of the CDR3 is TGTGCCAGCAGCTTAATGGGGAGGGCCAATGAGCAGTTCTTC.

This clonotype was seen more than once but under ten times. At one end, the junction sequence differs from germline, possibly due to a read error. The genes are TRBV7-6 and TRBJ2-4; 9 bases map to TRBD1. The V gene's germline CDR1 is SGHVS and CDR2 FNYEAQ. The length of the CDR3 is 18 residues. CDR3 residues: CASSLDGTGSLAKHIQYF. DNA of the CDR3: TGTGCCAGCAGCTTAGATGGGACAGGGAGCCTAGCCAAACACATTCAGTACTTC. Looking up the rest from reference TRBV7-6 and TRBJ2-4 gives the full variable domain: GAGVSQSPRYKVTKRGQDVALRCDPISGHVSLYWYRQALGQGPEFLTYFNYEAQQDKSGLPNDRFSAERPEGSISTLTIQRTEQRDSAMYRCASSLDGTGSLAKHIQYFGAGTRLSVL.

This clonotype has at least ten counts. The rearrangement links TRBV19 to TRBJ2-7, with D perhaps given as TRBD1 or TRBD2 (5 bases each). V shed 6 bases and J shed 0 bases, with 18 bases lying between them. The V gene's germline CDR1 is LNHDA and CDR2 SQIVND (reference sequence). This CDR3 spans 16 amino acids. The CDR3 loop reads CASSTVTGTDSYEQYF. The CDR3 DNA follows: TGTGCCAGTAGCACCGTCACCGGGACGGACTCCTACGAGCAGTACTTC. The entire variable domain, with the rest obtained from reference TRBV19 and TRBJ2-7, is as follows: DGGITQSPKYLFRKEGQNVTLSCEQNLNHDAMYWYRQDPGQGLRLIYYSQIVNDFQKGDIAEGYSVSREKKESFPLTVTSAQKNPTAFYLCASSTVTGTDSYEQYFGPGTRLTVT.

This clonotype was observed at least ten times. CDR3 sequence reads: CSARAADKVGQPQHF. The CDR3 coding sequence is TGCAGTGCTAGAGCCGCGGACAAGGTAGGACAGCCCCAGCATTTT. The genes are TRBV20-1 and TRBJ1-5; D possibly corresponds to TRBD1 (5 bases). V was cut by 1 base and J by 7 bases, with 17 bases left in between. Germline values: CDR1 DFQATT, CDR2 SNEGSKA (reference sequence). This CDR3 has 15 amino acids.

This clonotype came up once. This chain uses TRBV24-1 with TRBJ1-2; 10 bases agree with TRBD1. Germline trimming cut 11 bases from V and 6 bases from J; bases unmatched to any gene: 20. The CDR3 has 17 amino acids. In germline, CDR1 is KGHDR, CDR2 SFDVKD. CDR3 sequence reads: CASSDTGQGGNQDGYTF. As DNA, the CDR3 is TGTGCCAGTAGTGATACCGGACAGGGGGGGAACCAGGATGGCTACACCTTC.

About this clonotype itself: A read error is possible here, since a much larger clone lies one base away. The CDR3 DNA follows: TGTGCCATCAATGGACGGATGAACACTGAAGCTTTCTTT. Translated: CAINGRMNTEAFF. The gene calls are TRBV10-3 and TRBJ1-1, with D uncertain. Germline assignment: CDR1 ENHRY and CDR2 SYGVKD. The CDR3 runs 13 residues. V lost 7 bases to trimming and J lost 0 bases, with 9 bases between them.

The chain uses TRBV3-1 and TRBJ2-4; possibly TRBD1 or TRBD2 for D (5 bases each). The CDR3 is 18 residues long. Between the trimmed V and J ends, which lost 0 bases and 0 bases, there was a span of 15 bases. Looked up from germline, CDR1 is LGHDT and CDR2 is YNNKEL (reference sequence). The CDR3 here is CASSQDSFQGVAKNIQYF. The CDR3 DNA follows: TGTGCCAGCAGCCAAGACTCCTTTCAGGGAGTAGCCAAAAACATTCAGTACTTC. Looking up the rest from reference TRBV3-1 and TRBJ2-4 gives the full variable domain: DTAVSQTPKYLVTQMGNDKSIKCEQNLGHDTMYWYKQDSKKFLKIMFSYNNKELIINETVPNRFSPKSPDKAHLNLHINSLELGDSAVYFCASSQDSFQGVAKNIQYFGAGTRLSVL.

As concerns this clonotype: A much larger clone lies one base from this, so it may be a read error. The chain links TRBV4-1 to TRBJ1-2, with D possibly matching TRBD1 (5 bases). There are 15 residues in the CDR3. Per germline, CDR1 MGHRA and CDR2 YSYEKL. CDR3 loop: CASSQFDSSNHGYTF. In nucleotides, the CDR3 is TGCGCCAGCAGCCAATTTGACAGCTCTAACCATGGCTACACCTTC.

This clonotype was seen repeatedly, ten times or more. The CDR3 region has the DNA TGTGCCAGTAGTATATCGCAGGGGGGGACGATGACAGATACGCAGTATTTT. Protein product: CASSISQGGTMTDTQYF. The J gene is TRBJ2-3, the V gene TRBV19; D may match TRBD1 or TRBD2 (7 bases each). Germline V lookup: CDR1 LNHDA, CDR2 SQIVND (reference sequence). Between the trimmed V and J ends, which lost 2 bases and 3 bases, there was a span of 18 bases. The CDR3 is made up of 17 amino acids.

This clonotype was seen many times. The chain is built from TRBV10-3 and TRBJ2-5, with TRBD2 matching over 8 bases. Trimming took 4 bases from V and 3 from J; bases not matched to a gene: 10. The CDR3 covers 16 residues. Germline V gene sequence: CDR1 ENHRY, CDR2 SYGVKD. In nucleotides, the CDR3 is TGTGCCATCAGTGGTAAGGGCGGGGGGAAAGAAGAGACCCAGTACTTC. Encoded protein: CAISGKGGGKEETQYF.

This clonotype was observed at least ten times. The CDR3 DNA reads as TGCAGTGCTTACCAGCGGGAGGTCTCCTACAATGAGCAGTTCTTC. Residues: CSAYQREVSYNEQFF. The chain recombines TRBV20-1 with TRBJ2-1; 9 bases map to TRBD2. Germline V gene lookup returns CDR1 DFQATT and CDR2 SNEGSKA (reference sequence). The length of the CDR3 is 15 residues. Unmatched junction bases numbered 5, after V lost 5 bases and J lost 0 bases.

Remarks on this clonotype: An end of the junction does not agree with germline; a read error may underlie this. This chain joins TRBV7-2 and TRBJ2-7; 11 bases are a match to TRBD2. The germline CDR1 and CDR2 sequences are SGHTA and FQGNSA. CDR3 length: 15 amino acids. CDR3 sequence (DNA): TGTGCCAGCAGTCGACTAGCGGGAAGCGGATACGGGCAGTACTTT. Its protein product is CASSRLAGSGYGQYF.

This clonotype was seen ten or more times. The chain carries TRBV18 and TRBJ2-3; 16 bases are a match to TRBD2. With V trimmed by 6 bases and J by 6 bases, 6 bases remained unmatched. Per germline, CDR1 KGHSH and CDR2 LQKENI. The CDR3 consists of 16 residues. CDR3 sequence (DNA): TGTGCCAGCTCTCCGGGACTAGCGGGGGGGATGGATACGCAGTATTTT. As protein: CASSPGLAGGMDTQYF. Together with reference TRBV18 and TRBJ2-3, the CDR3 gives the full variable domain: NAGVMQNPRHLVRRRGQEARLRCSPMKGHSHVYWYRQLPEEGLKFMVYLQKENIIDESGMPKERFSAEFPKEGPSILRIQQVVRGDSAAYFCASSPGLAGGMDTQYFGPGTRLTVL.

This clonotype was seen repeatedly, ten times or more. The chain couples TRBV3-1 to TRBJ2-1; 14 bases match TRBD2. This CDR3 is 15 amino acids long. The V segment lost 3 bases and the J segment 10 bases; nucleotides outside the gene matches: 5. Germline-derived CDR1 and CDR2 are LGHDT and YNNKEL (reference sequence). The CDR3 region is CASSHVGLAGVEQFF. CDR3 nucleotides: TGTGCCAGCAGCCATGTGGGACTAGCGGGAGTAGAGCAGTTCTTC.

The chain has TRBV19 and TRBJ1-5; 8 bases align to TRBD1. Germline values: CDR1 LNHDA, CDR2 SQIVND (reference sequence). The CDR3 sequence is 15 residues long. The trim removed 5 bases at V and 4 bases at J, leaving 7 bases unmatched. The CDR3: CASSHAGQANQPQHF. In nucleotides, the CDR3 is TGTGCCAGTAGTCATGCGGGACAGGCTAATCAGCCCCAGCATTTT.

CDR3 protein: CASSLLTNERLFF. The DNA for the CDR3 is TGTGCCAGCAGCTTGCTCACTAATGAGAGACTGTTTTTT. J is TRBJ1-4 and V is TRBV5-5; D is ambiguous. This CDR3 has 13 residues. Germline-derived CDR1 and CDR2 are SGHKS and YYEKEE (reference sequence). V lost 1 base, J lost 13 bases, and 14 bases lay in between.

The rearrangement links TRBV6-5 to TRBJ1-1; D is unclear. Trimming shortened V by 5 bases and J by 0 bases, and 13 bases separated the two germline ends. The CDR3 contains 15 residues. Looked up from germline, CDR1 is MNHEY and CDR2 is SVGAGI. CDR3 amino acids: CASSPRGMMNTEAFF. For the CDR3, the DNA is TGTGCCAGCAGTCCTCGCGGAATGATGAACACTGAAGCTTTCTTT.

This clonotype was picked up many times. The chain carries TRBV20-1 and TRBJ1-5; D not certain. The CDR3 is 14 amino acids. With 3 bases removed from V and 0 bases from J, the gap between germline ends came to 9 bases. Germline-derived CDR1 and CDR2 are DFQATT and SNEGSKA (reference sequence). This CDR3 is CSASRQVSNQPQHF. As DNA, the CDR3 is TGCAGTGCTAGTCGCCAGGTTAGCAATCAGCCCCAGCATTTT.

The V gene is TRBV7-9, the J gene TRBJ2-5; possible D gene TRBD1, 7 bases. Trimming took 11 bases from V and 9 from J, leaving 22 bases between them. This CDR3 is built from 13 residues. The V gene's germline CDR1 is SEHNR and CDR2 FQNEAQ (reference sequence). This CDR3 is CASAGGTGEAQYF. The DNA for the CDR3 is TGTGCCTCGGCAGGGGGAACAGGGGAGGCCCAGTACTTC.

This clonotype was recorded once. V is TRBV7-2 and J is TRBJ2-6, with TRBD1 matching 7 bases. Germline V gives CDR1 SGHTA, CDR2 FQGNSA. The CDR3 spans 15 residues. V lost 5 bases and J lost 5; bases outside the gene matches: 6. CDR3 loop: CASSLPGQRANVLTF. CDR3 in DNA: TGTGCCAGCAGCCTCCCGGGACAGAGGGCCAACGTCCTGACTTTC.

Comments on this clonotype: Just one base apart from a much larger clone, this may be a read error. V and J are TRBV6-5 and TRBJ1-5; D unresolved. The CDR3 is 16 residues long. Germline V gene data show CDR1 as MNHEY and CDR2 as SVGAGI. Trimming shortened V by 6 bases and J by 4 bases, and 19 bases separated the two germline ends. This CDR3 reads CASSQVGRMWNQPQHF. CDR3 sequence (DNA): TGTGCCAGCAGCCAAGTCGGGAGGATGTGGAATCAGCCCCAGCATTTT.

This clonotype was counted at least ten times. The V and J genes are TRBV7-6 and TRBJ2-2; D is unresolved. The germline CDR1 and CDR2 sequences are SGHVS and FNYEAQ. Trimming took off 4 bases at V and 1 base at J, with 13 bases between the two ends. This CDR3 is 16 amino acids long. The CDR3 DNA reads TGTGCCAGCAGCTCCGAATCCACCAAGAACACCGGGGAGCTGTTTTTT. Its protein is CASSSESTKNTGELFF.

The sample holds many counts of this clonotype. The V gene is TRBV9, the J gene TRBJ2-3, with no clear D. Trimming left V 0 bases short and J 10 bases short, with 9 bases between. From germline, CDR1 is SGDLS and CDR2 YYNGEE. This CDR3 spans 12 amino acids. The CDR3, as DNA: TGTGCCAGCAGCGTAGCCCCTGATCCGCAGTATTTT. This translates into CASSVAPDPQYF.

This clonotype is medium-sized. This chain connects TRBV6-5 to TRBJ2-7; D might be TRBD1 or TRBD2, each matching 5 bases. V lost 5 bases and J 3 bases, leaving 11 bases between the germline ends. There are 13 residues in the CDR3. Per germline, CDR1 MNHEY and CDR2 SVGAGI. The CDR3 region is CASSQRDGYEQYF. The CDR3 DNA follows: TGTGCCAGCAGTCAAAGGGACGGCTACGAGCAGTACTTC.

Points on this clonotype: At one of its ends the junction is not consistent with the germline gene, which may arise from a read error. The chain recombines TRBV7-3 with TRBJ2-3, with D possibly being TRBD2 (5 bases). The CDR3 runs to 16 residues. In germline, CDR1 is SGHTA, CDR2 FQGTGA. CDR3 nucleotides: TGTGCCAGCAACTTAACTCCTGGCGGGAGCACAGATACGCAGTATTTT. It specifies CASNLTPGGSTDTQYF.

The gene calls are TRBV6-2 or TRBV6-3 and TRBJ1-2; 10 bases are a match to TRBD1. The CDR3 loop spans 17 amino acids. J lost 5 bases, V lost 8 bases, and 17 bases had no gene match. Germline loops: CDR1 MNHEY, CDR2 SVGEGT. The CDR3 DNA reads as TGTGCCAGCGGCTGGTCGGCGAGACAGGGGGCTGAATATGGCTACACCTTC. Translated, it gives CASGWSARQGAEYGYTF.

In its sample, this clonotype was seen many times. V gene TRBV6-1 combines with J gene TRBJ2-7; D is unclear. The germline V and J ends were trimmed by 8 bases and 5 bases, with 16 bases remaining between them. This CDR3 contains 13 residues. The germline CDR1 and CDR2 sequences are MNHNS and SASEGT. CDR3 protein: CASSTAGMNEQYF. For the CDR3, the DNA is TGTGCCAGCTCAACGGCAGGCATGAACGAGCAGTACTTC.

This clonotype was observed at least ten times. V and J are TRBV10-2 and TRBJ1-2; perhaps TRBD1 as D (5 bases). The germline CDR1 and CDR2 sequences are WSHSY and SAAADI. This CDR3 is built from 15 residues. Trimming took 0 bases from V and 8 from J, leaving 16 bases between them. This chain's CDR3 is CASSESKRGYRGYTF. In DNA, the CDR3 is TGCGCCAGCAGTGAGTCGAAGAGGGGTTACCGCGGCTACACCTTC.

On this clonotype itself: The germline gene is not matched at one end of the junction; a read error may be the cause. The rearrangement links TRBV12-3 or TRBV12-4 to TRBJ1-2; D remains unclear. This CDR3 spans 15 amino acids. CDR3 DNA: TGTGCCAGCACAAACGGGCGGGGAAGGAGCTATGGCTACATCTTC. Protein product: CASTNGRGRSYGYIF.